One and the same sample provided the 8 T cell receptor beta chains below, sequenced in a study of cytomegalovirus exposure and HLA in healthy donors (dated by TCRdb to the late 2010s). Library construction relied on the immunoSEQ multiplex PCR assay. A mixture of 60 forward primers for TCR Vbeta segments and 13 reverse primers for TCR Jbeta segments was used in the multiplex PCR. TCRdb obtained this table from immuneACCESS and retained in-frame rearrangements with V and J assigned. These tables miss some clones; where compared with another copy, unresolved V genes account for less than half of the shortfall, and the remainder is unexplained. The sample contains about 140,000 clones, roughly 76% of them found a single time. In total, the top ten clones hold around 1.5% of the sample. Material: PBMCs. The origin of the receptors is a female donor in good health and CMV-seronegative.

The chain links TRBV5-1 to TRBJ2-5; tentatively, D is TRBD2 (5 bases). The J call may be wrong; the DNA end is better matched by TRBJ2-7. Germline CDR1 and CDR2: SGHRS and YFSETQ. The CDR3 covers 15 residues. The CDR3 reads CASSSRTSTTYEQYF. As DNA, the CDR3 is TGCGCCAGCAGCTCAAGGACTTCCACCACCTACGAGCAGTACTTC.

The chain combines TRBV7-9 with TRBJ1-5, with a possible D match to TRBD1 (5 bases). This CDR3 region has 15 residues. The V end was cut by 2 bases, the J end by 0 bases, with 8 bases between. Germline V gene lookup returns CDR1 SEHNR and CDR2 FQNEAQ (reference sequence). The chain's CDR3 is CASSLQGNSNQPQHF. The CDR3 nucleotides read TGTGCCAGCAGCTTACAGGGTAATAGCAATCAGCCCCAGCATTTT.

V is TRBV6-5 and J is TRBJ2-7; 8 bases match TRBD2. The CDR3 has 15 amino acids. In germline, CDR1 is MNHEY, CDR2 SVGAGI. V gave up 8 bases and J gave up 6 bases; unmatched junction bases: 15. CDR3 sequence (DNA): TGTGCCAGCGGAAGAAATGGACTAGCAGCCGGCGAGCAGTACTTC. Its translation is CASGRNGLAAGEQYF.

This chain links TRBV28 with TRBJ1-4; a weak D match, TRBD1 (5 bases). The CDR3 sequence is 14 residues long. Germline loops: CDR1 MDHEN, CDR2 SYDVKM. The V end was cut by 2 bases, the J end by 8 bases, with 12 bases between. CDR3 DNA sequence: TGTGCCAGCAGTTTAGGAGGGGTGGGGGAAAAACTGTTTTTT. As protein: CASSLGGVGEKLFF.

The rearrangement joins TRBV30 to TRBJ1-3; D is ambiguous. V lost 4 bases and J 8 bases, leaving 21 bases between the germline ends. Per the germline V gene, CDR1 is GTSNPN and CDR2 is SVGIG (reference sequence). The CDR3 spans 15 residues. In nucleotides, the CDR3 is TGTGCCTGGAAAGGAGTACTCGACCATCCGTACACCATATATTTT. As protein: CAWKGVLDHPYTIYF. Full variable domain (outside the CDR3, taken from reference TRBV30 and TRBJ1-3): SQTIHQWPATLVQPVGSPLSLECTVEGTSNPNLYWYRQAAGRGLQLLFYSVGIGQISSEVPQNLSASRPQDRQFILSSKKLLLSDSGFYLCAWKGVLDHPYTIYFGEGSWLTVV.

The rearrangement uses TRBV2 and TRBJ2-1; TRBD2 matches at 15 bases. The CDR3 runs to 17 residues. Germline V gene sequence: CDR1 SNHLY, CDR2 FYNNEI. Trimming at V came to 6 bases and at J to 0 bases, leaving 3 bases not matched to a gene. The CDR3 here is CASRGLAGGNSYNEQFF. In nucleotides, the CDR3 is TGTGCCAGCAGGGGACTAGCGGGAGGTAACTCCTACAATGAGCAGTTCTTC.

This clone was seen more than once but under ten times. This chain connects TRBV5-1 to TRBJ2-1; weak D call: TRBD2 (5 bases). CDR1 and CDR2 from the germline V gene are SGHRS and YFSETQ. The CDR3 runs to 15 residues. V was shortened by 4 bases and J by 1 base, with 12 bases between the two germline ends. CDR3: CASSLPAESYNEQFF. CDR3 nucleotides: TGCGCCAGCAGCCTCCCAGCGGAGTCCTACAATGAGCAGTTCTTC.

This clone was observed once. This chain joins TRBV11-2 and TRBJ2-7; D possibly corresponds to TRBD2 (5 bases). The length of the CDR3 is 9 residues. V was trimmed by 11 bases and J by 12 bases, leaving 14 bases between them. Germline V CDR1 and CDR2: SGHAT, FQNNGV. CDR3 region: CAAGTFGYF. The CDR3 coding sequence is TGTGCCGCGGGTACCTTCGGGTACTTC. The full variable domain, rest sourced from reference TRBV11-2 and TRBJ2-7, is EAGVAQSPRYKIIEKRQSVAFWCNPISGHATLYWYQQILGQGPKLLIQFQNNGVVDDSQLPKDRFSAERLKGVDSTLKIQPAKLEDSAVYLCAAGTFGYFGPGTRLTVT.